This T cell receptor beta chain was captured by sequencing in a study of shared clonotypes between healthy human individuals. Points from the study as a whole: It was observed that 5% to 6% of naive CD4 clonotypes were shared across a handful of donors.

Looked up from germline, CDR1 is KGHSH and CDR2 is LQKENI. This CDR3 has 13 amino acids. V dropped 6 bases and J dropped 4 bases, with 12 bases sitting between them. Produced via immunoSEQ multiplex PCR; TCRdb's table is partial and in-frame only. The top ten clones hold approximately 0.39% of a sample with about 2.3 million clones, about 90% of them seen once. With regard to this clone: Its specificity is unknown.

The source is a man aged 18 to 30 in good health. Some clones in this sample may be carry-over from other donors' samples. Sequencing was performed on naive CD4+ T cells from PBMCs. The subset was: CD45RA+ positively selected. The V call is TRBV18, the J call TRBJ1-1; maybe TRBD1 (5 bases). The CDR3 is CASSEGSGTEAFF. DNA of the CDR3: TGTGCCAGCTCCGAGGGGTCGGGCACTGAAGCTTTCTTT.